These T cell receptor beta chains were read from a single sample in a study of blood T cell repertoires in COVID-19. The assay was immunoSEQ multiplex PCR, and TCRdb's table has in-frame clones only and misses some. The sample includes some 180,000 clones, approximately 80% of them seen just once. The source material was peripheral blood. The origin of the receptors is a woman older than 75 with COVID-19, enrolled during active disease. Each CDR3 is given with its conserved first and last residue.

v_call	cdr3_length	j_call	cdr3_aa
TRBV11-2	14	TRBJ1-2	CASSFTGGAGGYTF
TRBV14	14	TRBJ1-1	CASSPLGREAEAFF
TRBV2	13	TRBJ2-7	CASRGTSRYEQYF
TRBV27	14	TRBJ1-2	CASSFSGRHYGYTF
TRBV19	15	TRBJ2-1	CASSIGRGAYNEQFF
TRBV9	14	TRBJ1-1	CASSAGSGTAEAFF
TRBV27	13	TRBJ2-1	CASSWGQYNEQFF
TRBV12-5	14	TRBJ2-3	CASGSPWGRDTLEF
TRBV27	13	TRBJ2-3	CASRDSHTDTQYF
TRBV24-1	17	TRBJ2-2	CATSPHKRGQRTGELFF
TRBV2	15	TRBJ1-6	CASRGQEAYNSPLHF
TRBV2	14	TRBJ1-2	CASRGPGQGYGYTF
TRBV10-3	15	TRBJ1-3	CAISESSGSGNTIYF
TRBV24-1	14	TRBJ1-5	CATSDPVSNQPQHF
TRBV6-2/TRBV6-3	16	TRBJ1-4	CASSPLTGGLSEKLFF
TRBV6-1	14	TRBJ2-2	CASSEGGYTGELFF
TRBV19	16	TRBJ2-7	CASRRIASLTGDEQYF
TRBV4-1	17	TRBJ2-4	CASSHGRGGLAKNIQYF
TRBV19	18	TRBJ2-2	CASSPRSLGQGRTGELFF
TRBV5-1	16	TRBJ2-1	CASRREGLASYNEQFF
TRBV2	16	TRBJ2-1	CASSEYEAGLYNEQFF
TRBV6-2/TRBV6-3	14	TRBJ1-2	CASSYRRTGYGYTF
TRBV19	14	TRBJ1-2	CASRRSGPNYGYTF
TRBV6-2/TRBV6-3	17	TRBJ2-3	CASSSPSSGASTDTQYF
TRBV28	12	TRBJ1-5	CASSFYNQPQHF
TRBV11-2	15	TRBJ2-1	CASSLSGLARNEQFF
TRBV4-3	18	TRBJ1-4	CASSQESTGEATNEKLFF
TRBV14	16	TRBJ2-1	CASSQAGTSAHNEQFF
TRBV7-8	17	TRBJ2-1	CASSLLPAGPAMDEQFF
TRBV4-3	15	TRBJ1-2	CASRLTDREYYGYTF
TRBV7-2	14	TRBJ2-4	CASSSGDGKNIQYF
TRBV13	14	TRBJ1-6	CASTKTGTVSPLHF
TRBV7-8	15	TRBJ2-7	CASSTYRGQKNEQYF
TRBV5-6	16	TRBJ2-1	CASSLYAAGGVYEQFF
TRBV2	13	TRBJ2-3	CASSENLSDTQYF
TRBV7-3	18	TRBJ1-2	CASSDTRLRQGDSYGYTF
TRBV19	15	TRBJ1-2	CASSSQTGGAYGYTF
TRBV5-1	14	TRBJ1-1	CASSLGQPNTEAFF
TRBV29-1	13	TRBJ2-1	CSVSAGLWNEQFF
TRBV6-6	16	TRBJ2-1	CASSYSVSGSYNEQFF
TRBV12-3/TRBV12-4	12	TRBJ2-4	CASSSAANIQYF
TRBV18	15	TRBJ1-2	CASSPSEVTINGYTF
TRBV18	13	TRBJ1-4	CASSTGNIEKLFF
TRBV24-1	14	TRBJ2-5	CATSDSRAAETQYF
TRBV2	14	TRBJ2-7	CASKATGVFYEQYF
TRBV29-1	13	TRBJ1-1	CSSEGDMNTEAFF
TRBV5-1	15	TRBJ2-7	CASSPTGDTRDEQYF
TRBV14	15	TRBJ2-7	CASSPLGRGTIKQYF
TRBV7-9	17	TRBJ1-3	CASSSPKGASSGNTIYF
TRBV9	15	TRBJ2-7	CASSVGSGGGYEQYF
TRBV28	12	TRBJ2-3	CASSPKRPTQYF
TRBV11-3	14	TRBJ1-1	CASSLGPGGSEAFF
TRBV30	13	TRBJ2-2	CAWSYLNTGELFF
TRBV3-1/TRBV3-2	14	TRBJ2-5	CASSQLAVQETQYF
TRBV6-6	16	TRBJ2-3	CATKRRTSGSTDTQYF